Listed here are 26 T cell receptor beta chains from one sample, sequenced in a study of cytomegalovirus exposure and HLA in healthy donors. Primers included in the PCR were 60 Vbeta and 13 Jbeta primers. Profiled with immunoSEQ multiplex PCR; TCRdb holds only in-frame clones, not every one. Among more than 85,000 clones listed, roughly 86% were seen once. Sequenced input: PBMCs. The origin of the receptors is a man aged 35 to 55 in good health and CMV-seronegative.

CDR3 in DNA: TGTGCCAGCATGAGGGGGAGTACCGGGGCGGAGGAAGCTTTCTTT. The encoded protein is CASMRGSTGAEEAFF. The V and J genes are TRBV6-1 and TRBJ1-1, with D tentatively TRBD1 (6 bases). The CDR3 is made up of 15 amino acids. Trimming took 7 bases from V and 8 from J, leaving 23 bases between them. The germline gives CDR1 MNHNS, CDR2 SASEGT.

The chain links TRBV4-2 to TRBJ2-7; 9 bases line up with TRBD2. The CDR3 totals 16 residues. The germline V gene encodes CDR1 LGHNA and CDR2 YNFKEQ. J gave up 2 bases and V 4 bases, and 9 bases lay outside the gene matches. CDR3 region: CASSRNSGGNPYEQYF. As DNA, the CDR3 is TGTGCCAGCAGCCGTAATAGCGGGGGAAACCCCTACGAGCAGTACTTC.

The chain joins TRBV30 to TRBJ1-6, with 10 bases identical to TRBD1. Germline CDR1 and CDR2: GTSNPN and SVGIG (reference sequence). The CDR3 runs 16 residues. The J segment lost 4 bases and the V segment lost 1 base, leaving 4 bases of the junction unmatched. The CDR3 DNA reads as TGTGCCTGGAGTGGGACAGGGGGTGTATATAATTCACCCCTCCACTTT. It specifies CAWSGTGGVYNSPLHF.

The sample holds one count of this clone. The chain couples TRBV19 to TRBJ2-2, with D perhaps TRBD2 (6 bases). The germline V and J ends were trimmed by 5 bases and 2 bases, with 9 bases remaining between them. In germline, CDR1 is LNHDA, CDR2 SQIVND (reference sequence). CDR3 length: 14 residues. CDR3 nucleotides: TGTGCCAGTAGTTGGAGGGATAACACCGGGGAGCTGTTTTTT. As protein: CASSWRDNTGELFF.

The sample holds a few counts of this clone. The chain recombines TRBV5-1 with TRBJ2-7; 9 bases match TRBD1. Germline assignment: CDR1 SGHRS and CDR2 YFSETQ. V gave up 4 bases and J gave up 4 bases; unmatched junction bases: 9. The length of the CDR3 is 15 residues. The CDR3 region is CASSLTGGSVYEQYF. CDR3 nucleotide sequence: TGCGCCAGCAGCCTAACAGGGGGCTCTGTTTACGAGCAGTACTTC. The variable domain in full, with the rest retrieved from reference TRBV5-1 and TRBJ2-7, is KAGVTQTPRYLIKTRGQQVTLSCSPISGHRSVSWYQQTPGQGLQFLFEYFSETQRNKGNFPGRFSGRQFSNSRSEMNVSTLELGDSALYLCASSLTGGSVYEQYFGPGTRLTVT.

J is TRBJ2-1 and V is TRBV5-1, with 8 nucleotides matching TRBD1. This CDR3 spans 14 amino acids. With 4 bases clipped from V and 6 bases from J, the junction kept 6 bases outside the gene matches. The germline gives CDR1 SGHRS, CDR2 YFSETQ. DNA of the CDR3: TGCGCCAGCAGCCTGGGACAGGCCTCCAATGAGCAGTTCTTC. The encoded protein is CASSLGQASNEQFF.

The rearrangement joins TRBV11-2 to TRBJ2-3; 10 bases fit TRBD2. The germline V gene has CDR1 SGHAT and CDR2 FQNNGV. V gave up 1 base and J gave up 6 bases; unmatched junction bases: 13. CDR3 length: 18 amino acids. The CDR3 protein is CASSLVGGWLAGEDTQYF. CDR3 bases: TGTGCCAGCAGCTTAGTTGGAGGGTGGCTAGCGGGGGAGGATACGCAGTATTTT.

The chain recombines TRBV5-4 with TRBJ2-3; tentatively, D is TRBD1 (5 bases). Germline values: CDR1 SGHNT, CDR2 YYREEE (reference sequence). V was trimmed by 2 bases and J by 3 bases, leaving 13 bases between them. The CDR3 sequence is 15 residues long. CDR3 DNA: TGTGCCAGCAGCTTTGGGGCGGACGAAACAGATACGCAGTATTTT. Translated: CASSFGADETDTQYF.

CDR3 loop: CASSTYTNLPTDTQYF. CDR3 coding DNA: TGTGCCAGCAGCACTTACACTAATCTTCCCACAGATACGCAGTATTTT. The gene calls are TRBV5-6 and TRBJ2-3; D is unresolved. Germline V gene lookup returns CDR1 SGHDT and CDR2 YYEEEE. Trimming stripped 4 bases from V and 2 bases from J, with 17 bases between. This CDR3 has 16 amino acids.

The count of this clone is one. The chain links TRBV6-6 to TRBJ1-5, with D tentatively TRBD1 (6 bases). Trimming left V 5 bases short and J 7 bases short, with 15 bases between. The CDR3 runs 14 residues. The V gene's germline CDR1 is MNHNY and CDR2 SVGAGI (reference sequence). The CDR3 loop is CASSQQGPGQPQHF. CDR3 DNA sequence: TGTGCCAGCAGTCAACAGGGACCCGGACAGCCCCAGCATTTT.

The chain joins TRBV7-9 to TRBJ1-1; TRBD1 might be the D (5 bases). The V gene's germline CDR1 is SEHNR and CDR2 FQNEAQ (reference sequence). This CDR3 spans 14 amino acids. V was pared by 1 base and J by 6 bases, with 12 bases between. The CDR3 nucleotides are TGTGCCAGCAGCTTAGTGGGGGGATCCTCTGAAGCTTTCTTT. It yields the protein CASSLVGGSSEAFF.

V is TRBV7-9 and J is TRBJ2-1, with D perhaps matching TRBD2 (5 bases). The V gene's germline CDR1 is SEHNR and CDR2 FQNEAQ (reference sequence). V lost 5 bases to trimming and J lost 5 bases, with 13 bases between them. The CDR3 spans 14 residues. The CDR3 coding sequence is TGTGCCAGCAGCCACAAGACCGGGAACAATGAGCAGTTCTTC. Amino acid sequence: CASSHKTGNNEQFF. Full variable domain (rest looked up from reference TRBV7-9 and TRBJ2-1): DTGVSQNPRHKITKRGQNVTFRCDPISEHNRLYWYRQTLGQGPEFLTYFQNEAQLEKSRLLSDRFSAERPKGSFSTLEIQRTEQGDSAMYLCASSHKTGNNEQFFGPGTRLTVL.

The chain uses TRBV6-1 and TRBJ1-1; 9 nucleotides agree with TRBD1. In germline, CDR1 is MNHNS, CDR2 SASEGT. CDR3 size: 15 residues. Trimming at V came to 7 bases and at J to 5 bases, leaving 11 bases not matched to a gene. The CDR3 sequence is CASTEQDRGRTEAFF. CDR3 in DNA: TGTGCCAGCACCGAGCAGGACAGGGGAAGAACTGAAGCTTTCTTT.

This clone was found once. This rearrangement joins TRBV6-6 to TRBJ2-7; 7 bases are shared with TRBD1. Germline V gene lookup returns CDR1 MNHNY and CDR2 SVGAGI (reference sequence). This CDR3 region has 15 residues. V trimming: 5 bases; J trimming: 0 bases; junction bases outside the gene matches: 7. CDR3 sequence: CASSPRTGPSYEQYF. CDR3 in DNA: TGTGCCAGCAGTCCAAGGACAGGTCCCTCCTACGAGCAGTACTTC.

This clone came up a few times. The rearrangement joins TRBV5-6 to TRBJ1-5, with D unresolved. The germline CDR1 and CDR2 sequences are SGHDT and YYEEEE. V lost 0 bases to trimming and J lost 4 bases, with 11 bases between them. The CDR3 totals 15 residues. Written as DNA, the CDR3 is TGTGCCAGCAGCTTGGGGCAGGTCTTAAATCAGCCCCAGCATTTT. Amino acid sequence: CASSLGQVLNQPQHF.

The count of this clone is one. The rearrangement links TRBV6-5 to TRBJ2-2; D perhaps matches TRBD1 (5 bases). Germline V lookup: CDR1 MNHEY, CDR2 SVGAGI. This CDR3 comprises 12 residues. The V and J ends lost 5 bases and 6 bases respectively, with 7 bases between them. CDR3 residues: CASSRGPGELFF. The CDR3 nucleotides are TGTGCCAGCAGTAGGGGCCCCGGGGAGCTGTTTTTT.

DNA for the CDR3: TGTGCCAGCAGCGACAACAAGGGGCGCAACTATGGCTACACCTTC. This sequence encodes CASSDNKGRNYGYTF. The rearrangement links TRBV11-1 to TRBJ1-2, with D possibly matching TRBD1 (5 bases). The V gene lost 5 bases and the J gene lost 2 bases, with 15 bases spanning the gap. The germline CDR1 and CDR2 sequences are SGHAT and FQDESV (reference sequence). This CDR3 region has 15 residues.

V is TRBV6-1 and J is TRBJ1-5, with 7 bases aligning to TRBD1. The trim removed 7 bases at V and 4 bases at J, leaving 10 bases unmatched. CDR3 size: 15 residues. Germline V gene sequence: CDR1 MNHNS, CDR2 SASEGT. The CDR3 sequence: CASIEFGQVNQPQHF. For the CDR3, the DNA is TGTGCCAGCATCGAATTCGGACAGGTGAATCAGCCCCAGCATTTT.

This chain links TRBV28 with TRBJ1-5, with TRBD1 matching over 7 bases. The CDR3 loop spans 14 amino acids. Trimming took 6 bases from V and 5 from J; bases not matched to a gene: 7. The germline V gene encodes CDR1 MDHEN and CDR2 SYDVKM. The CDR3 DNA reads as TGTGCCAGCAGCCTAGACAGGGCCGATCAGCCCCAGCATTTT. Amino acids: CASSLDRADQPQHF.

This clone appeared a single time. This chain uses TRBV5-1 with TRBJ2-1; 8 bases are a match to TRBD2. The CDR3 sequence is 16 residues long. Germline V gene lookup returns CDR1 SGHRS and CDR2 YFSETQ. Trimming took 4 bases from V and 0 from J; bases not matched to a gene: 6. CDR3 bases: TGCGCCAGCAGCACCGTAGCGGGGAGCTCCTACAATGAGCAGTTCTTC. Translation gives CASSTVAGSSYNEQFF. The entire variable domain, with the rest obtained from reference TRBV5-1 and TRBJ2-1, is as follows: KAGVTQTPRYLIKTRGQQVTLSCSPISGHRSVSWYQQTPGQGLQFLFEYFSETQRNKGNFPGRFSGRQFSNSRSEMNVSTLELGDSALYLCASSTVAGSSYNEQFFGPGTRLTVL.

The J gene is TRBJ2-3, the V gene TRBV14; D unclear. This CDR3 region has 14 residues. The V gene lost 1 base and the J gene lost 5 bases, with 10 bases spanning the gap. Germline V gene lookup returns CDR1 SGHDN and CDR2 FVKESK. The CDR3 loop reads CASSQVTRGDTQYF. The CDR3 DNA follows: TGTGCCAGCAGCCAAGTGACGCGAGGAGATACGCAGTATTTT. The whole variable domain, remainder taken from reference TRBV14 and TRBJ2-3, is EAGVTQFPSHSVIEKGQTVTLRCDPISGHDNLYWYRRVMGKEIKFLLHFVKESKQDESGMPNNRFLAERTGGTYSTLKVQPAELEDSGVYFCASSQVTRGDTQYFGPGTRLTVL.

The gene calls are TRBV19 and TRBJ2-2; possible D gene TRBD1, 5 bases. V lost 4 bases and J lost 0, with 9 bases in between. Germline V gene sequence: CDR1 LNHDA, CDR2 SQIVND (reference sequence). This CDR3 spans 15 amino acids. The CDR3 loop is CASSTTVSNTGELFF. The CDR3 nucleotides are TGTGCCAGTAGTACGACAGTATCGAACACCGGGGAGCTGTTTTTT.

The chain employs TRBV5-4 and TRBJ2-7; D may be TRBD1 (6 bases). This CDR3 has 13 amino acids. CDR1 and CDR2 (germline): SGHNT, YYREEE (reference sequence). Trimming stripped 5 bases from V and 2 bases from J, with 11 bases between. This CDR3 is CASSSDRAYEQYF. Written as DNA, the CDR3 is TGTGCCAGCAGTTCGGACAGAGCCTACGAGCAGTACTTC.

This clone has a single count. The chain is built from TRBV27 and TRBJ2-5; D perhaps matches TRBD1 (5 bases). The CDR3 length is 13 residues. CDR1 is MNHEY and CDR2 is SMNVEV in the germline V gene (reference sequence). Trimming took off 6 bases at V and 5 bases at J, with 13 bases between the two ends. The CDR3 DNA reads as TGTGCCAGCAGCTCCAGGGTGGGTGAGACCCAGTACTTC. Translated, it gives CASSSRVGETQYF.

CDR3 protein: CASSEQGAGDYGYTF. In DNA, the CDR3 is TGTGCCAGCAGCGAACAGGGGGCAGGGGACTATGGCTACACCTTC. The V gene is TRBV4-2, the J gene TRBJ1-2; 9 bases agree with TRBD1. This CDR3 is 15 amino acids long. V dropped 5 bases and J dropped 3; count of bases not matched to a gene: 7. CDR1 and CDR2 from the germline V gene are LGHNA and YNFKEQ.

The genes are TRBV5-1 and TRBJ1-3, with D uncertain. The CDR3 sequence is 14 residues long. The V gene's germline CDR1 is SGHRS and CDR2 YFSETQ. Trimming took 0 bases from V and 0 from J, leaving 4 bases between them. The CDR3 DNA is TGCGCCAGCAGCTTGGGTCGCTCTGGAAACACCATATATTTT. It codes for CASSLGRSGNTIYF.